These 21 T cell receptor beta chains share one sample of origin, sequenced in a study of graft-versus-host responses after intestinal transplantation. The protocol was immunoSEQ multiplex PCR, while the TCRdb copy is restricted to in-frame clones and leaves out a portion. The sample holds about 46,000 clones, about 93% seen once. The sequencing used PBMCs, collected around 800 days after a first intestinal transplant, on the day of a second. Receptors were obtained from a human patient who received an intestinal transplant, so some T cells may come from the graft donor.

The chain links TRBV25-1 to TRBJ2-5; tentative D call: TRBD2 (5 bases). CDR3 length: 13 amino acids. V gave up 5 bases and J gave up 5 bases, with 12 bases separating them. Germline V CDR1 and CDR2: MGHDK, SYGVNS. The CDR3 loop is CASSLVEEETQYF. In DNA form, the CDR3 reads TGTGCCAGCAGTTTGGTGGAGGAGGAGACCCAGTACTTC.

The genes are TRBV5-4 and TRBJ1-1; D is unclear. Between the trimmed V and J ends, which lost 5 bases and 1 base, there was a span of 9 bases. This CDR3 has 13 amino acids. CDR1 is SGHNT and CDR2 is YYREEE in the germline V gene (reference sequence). The CDR3 region is CASSPNTNTEAFF. The CDR3 DNA follows: TGTGCCAGCAGTCCGAACACGAACACTGAAGCTTTCTTT.

The rearrangement uses TRBV21-1 and TRBJ1-1; the table assigns TRBD1, which was not confirmed against the DNA. TRBV21-1 is given as a pseudogene. The CDR3 is 15 residues long. The CDR3, as DNA: TGTGCCAGCAGCAAACTTGGACAGGGGAACACTGAAGCTTTCTTT. Protein sequence: CASSKLGQGNTEAFF.

In DNA, the CDR3 is TGTGCCAGCAGCCCTGAGACTAGCGGGAACACAGATACGCAGTATTTT. It yields the protein CASSPETSGNTDTQYF. The rearrangement links TRBV4-2 to TRBJ2-3, with TRBD2 matching 11 bases. V shed 4 bases, J shed 2 bases, and the junction held 5 bases outside the gene matches. This CDR3 contains 16 residues. Germline CDR1 LGHNA, CDR2 YNFKEQ.

This chain joins TRBV9 and TRBJ2-5; D tentatively fits TRBD1 or TRBD2 (5 bases each). The ends were cut back, 0 bases at V and 5 bases at J, with 14 bases in the middle. CDR3 length: 15 amino acids. Germline V lookup: CDR1 SGDLS, CDR2 YYNGEE. CDR3 protein: CASSVGGVAGETQYF. The CDR3 bases are TGTGCCAGCAGCGTAGGAGGGGTAGCTGGGGAGACCCAGTACTTC.

This chain links TRBV19 with TRBJ2-5; D may correspond to TRBD1 or TRBD2 (5 bases each). The DNA end lines up better with TRBJ2-7; the J call may be wrong. This CDR3 comprises 14 residues. Per the germline V gene, CDR1 is LNHDA and CDR2 is SQIVND (reference sequence). The CDR3 region is CASNPGTRVYEQYF. The CDR3, as DNA: TGTGCCAGTAATCCGGGGACCAGGGTCTACGAGCAGTACTTC.

The rearrangement joins TRBV6-1 to TRBJ1-1; D gene ambiguous. CDR3 length: 12 residues. The germline V gene encodes CDR1 MNHNS and CDR2 SASEGT. The V gene lost 5 bases and the J gene lost 6 bases, with 10 bases spanning the gap. The CDR3 spells CASSPWVSEAFF. The CDR3 region has the DNA TGTGCCAGCAGTCCCTGGGTCTCTGAAGCTTTCTTT.

This chain joins TRBV4-2 and TRBJ2-1; a weak D match, TRBD1 (6 bases). Per germline, CDR1 LGHNA and CDR2 YNFKEQ. This CDR3 comprises 18 residues. V shed 1 base and J shed 5 bases, with 21 bases lying between them. The CDR3 DNA follows: TGTGCCAGCAGCCAAGCCCTCAGGGGTACAAGAATCCACAATGAGCAGTTCTTC. Its translation: CASSQALRGTRIHNEQFF.

Only one count was recorded for this clone. The J gene is TRBJ2-7, the V gene TRBV5-1; no firm D call. Deletions cut 0 bases from V and 2 bases from J, with 9 bases between. CDR3 length equals 14 residues. CDR1 is SGHRS, CDR2 YFSETQ, per germline. CDR3 region: CASSLVPTPYEQYF. The CDR3 coding sequence is TGCGCCAGCAGCTTGGTCCCTACACCCTACGAGCAGTACTTC. The full variable domain, rest sourced from reference TRBV5-1 and TRBJ2-7, is KAGVTQTPRYLIKTRGQQVTLSCSPISGHRSVSWYQQTPGQGLQFLFEYFSETQRNKGNFPGRFSGRQFSNSRSEMNVSTLELGDSALYLCASSLVPTPYEQYFGPGTRLTVT.

The V and J genes are TRBV30 and TRBJ2-5, with D maybe TRBD1 (5 bases). Trimming removed 4 bases from V and 2 bases from J, with 11 bases in between. The CDR3 is 13 amino acids. Germline V gives CDR1 GTSNPN, CDR2 SVGIG (reference sequence). For the CDR3, the DNA is TGTGCCTGGAAGGGCAGGGTACAAGAGACCCAGTACTTC. It yields the protein CAWKGRVQETQYF.

This chain uses TRBV5-8 with TRBJ1-2; no clear D. The CDR3 spans 14 residues. Germline V gives CDR1 SGHTS, CDR2 YDEGEE. V was clipped by 1 base and J by 8 bases, with 15 bases between them. CDR3 nucleotide sequence: TGTGCCAGCAGCTTGTTAACATCCGTAGCCGGCTACACCTTC. Translated: CASSLLTSVAGYTF.

The chain joins TRBV12-5 to TRBJ2-1, with a weak D call TRBD1 (6 bases). Trimming removed 5 bases from V and 6 bases from J, with 20 bases in between. Per the germline V gene, CDR1 is LGHNT and CDR2 is FRNRAP. The CDR3 has 16 amino acids. The CDR3 spells CASGPPAGAGVNEQFF. In DNA form, the CDR3 reads TGTGCTAGTGGTCCCCCAGCAGGGGCAGGGGTCAATGAGCAGTTCTTC.

CDR3 loop: CASSPSPDRSNEQFF. The CDR3 nucleotides are TGTGCCAGCAGCCCATCTCCGGACAGGTCCAATGAGCAGTTCTTC. The V call is TRBV11-3, the J call TRBJ2-1, with 7 nucleotides matching TRBD1. V shed 5 bases, J shed 6 bases, and the junction held 10 bases outside the gene matches. CDR1 SGHNT and CDR2 YENEEA come from the germline V gene. This CDR3 comprises 15 residues. The variable domain in full, completed from reference TRBV11-3 and TRBJ2-1, reads EAGVVQSPRYKIIEKKQPVAFWCNPISGHNTLYWYLQNLGQGPELLIRYENEEAVDDSQLPKDRFSAERLKGVDSTLKIQPAELGDSAVYLCASSPSPDRSNEQFFGPGTRLTVL.

The gene calls are TRBV18 and TRBJ1-5; D perhaps matches TRBD1 (6 bases). The germline V gene encodes CDR1 KGHSH and CDR2 LQKENI. Trimming left V 4 bases short and J 2 bases short, with 9 bases between. This CDR3 is built from 14 residues. The CDR3 here is CASSQGEGNQPQHF. DNA of the CDR3: TGTGCCAGCTCACAGGGGGAGGGCAATCAGCCCCAGCATTTT.

The CDR3 loop reads CASSFPSRPGSQASLPYEQYF. The DNA for the CDR3 is TGTGCCAGCAGTTTCCCCTCTCGGCCGGGCAGCCAAGCCTCTCTTCCCTACGAGCAGTACTTC. V is TRBV28 and J is TRBJ2-7; no reliable D call. Trimming left V 3 bases short and J 2 bases short, with 32 bases between. Germline CDR1 and CDR2: MDHEN and SYDVKM. This CDR3 spans 21 amino acids. Using reference TRBV28 and TRBJ2-7 for the parts outside the CDR3, the full variable domain is DVKVTQSSRYLVKRTGEKVFLECVQDMDHENMFWYRQDPGLGLRLIYFSYDVKMKEKGDIPEGYSVSREKKERFSLILESASTNQTSMYLCASSFPSRPGSQASLPYEQYFGPGTRLTVT.

The rearrangement joins TRBV6-6 to TRBJ2-1; D remains unclear. The CDR3 runs to 12 residues. In germline, CDR1 is MNHNY, CDR2 SVGAGI (reference sequence). V shed 4 bases and J shed 9 bases, with 10 bases lying between them. The CDR3 here is CASSSHLGEQFF. The CDR3 DNA is TGTGCCAGCAGTTCCCACTTGGGTGAGCAGTTCTTC.

CDR3 sequence reads: CASSLSRSTDTQYF. For the CDR3, the DNA is TGTGCCAGCAGCTTAAGTCGGTCCACAGATACGCAGTATTTT. The genes are TRBV7-3 and TRBJ2-3; D gene uncertain. The CDR3 sequence is 14 residues long. V was pared by 1 base and J by 2 bases, with 7 bases between. Germline values: CDR1 SGHTA, CDR2 FQGTGA.

The rearrangement uses TRBV10-3 and TRBJ2-7; D is perhaps TRBD1 (6 bases). From germline, CDR1 is ENHRY and CDR2 SYGVKD. Trimming stripped 0 bases from V and 1 base from J, with 13 bases between. The CDR3 length is 16 residues. Here the CDR3 reads CAISESSDSLSYEQYF. The CDR3 DNA reads TGTGCCATCAGTGAGTCCTCGGACAGCCTGTCCTACGAGCAGTACTTC.

The chain carries TRBV4-2 and TRBJ2-3; 15 bases are a match to TRBD2. J was trimmed by 0 bases and V by 4 bases; bases with no gene match: 5. CDR1 and CDR2 from the germline V gene are LGHNA and YNFKEQ. The CDR3 sequence is 18 residues long. The CDR3 spells CASSLGLAGGQSTDTQYF. The CDR3 nucleotides are TGTGCCAGCAGCCTCGGACTAGCGGGAGGGCAGAGCACAGATACGCAGTATTTT.

The rearrangement links TRBV19 to TRBJ1-2, with no clear D. The CDR3 has 16 residues. Germline values: CDR1 LNHDA, CDR2 SQIVND (reference sequence). V lost 1 base to trimming and J lost 5 bases, with 17 bases between them. The CDR3 nucleotides are TGTGCCAGTAGTATAGTAGGGAAGACGGAGCCTTATGGCTACACCTTC. Encoded protein: CASSIVGKTEPYGYTF.

V usage is TRBV19 and J usage is TRBJ1-3, with TRBD1 identical over 8 bases. The germline V gene has CDR1 LNHDA and CDR2 SQIVND (reference sequence). This CDR3 contains 17 residues. V was clipped by 7 bases and J by 0 bases; unmatched bases: 11. The CDR3 loop is CASTQLNRGSSGNTIYF. DNA of the CDR3: TGTGCCAGTACCCAATTAAACAGGGGGAGCTCTGGAAACACCATATATTTT.